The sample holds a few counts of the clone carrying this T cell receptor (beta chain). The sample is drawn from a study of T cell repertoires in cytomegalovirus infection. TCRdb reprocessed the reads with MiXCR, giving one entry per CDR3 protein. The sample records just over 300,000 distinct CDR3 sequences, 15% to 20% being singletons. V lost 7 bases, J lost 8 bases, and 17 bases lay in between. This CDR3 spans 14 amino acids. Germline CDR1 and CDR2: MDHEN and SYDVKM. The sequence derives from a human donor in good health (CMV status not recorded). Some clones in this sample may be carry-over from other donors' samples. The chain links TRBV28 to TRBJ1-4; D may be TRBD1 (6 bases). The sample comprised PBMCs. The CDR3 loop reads CASTPPGGSEKLFF. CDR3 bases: TGTGCCAGCACCCCCCCGGGGGGCTCCGAAAAACTGTTTTTT.